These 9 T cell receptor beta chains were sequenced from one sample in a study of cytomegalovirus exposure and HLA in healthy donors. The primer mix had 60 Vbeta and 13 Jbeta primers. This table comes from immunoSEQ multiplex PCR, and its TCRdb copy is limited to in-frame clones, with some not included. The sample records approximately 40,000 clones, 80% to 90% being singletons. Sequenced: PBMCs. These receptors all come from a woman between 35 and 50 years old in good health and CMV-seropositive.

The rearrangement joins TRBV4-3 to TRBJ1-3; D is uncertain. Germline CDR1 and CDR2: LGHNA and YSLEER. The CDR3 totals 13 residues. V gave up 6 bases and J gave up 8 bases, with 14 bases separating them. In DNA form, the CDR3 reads TGCGCCAGCAGTCCCCTGGAGGGTCACACCATATATTTT. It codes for CASSPLEGHTIYF.

CDR3 DNA: TGCGCCAGCAGCTTGGGGGGGGAACAGTCCTATGGCTACACCTTC. This translates into CASSLGGEQSYGYTF. V gene TRBV5-1 combines with J gene TRBJ1-2; tentatively, D is TRBD1 (5 bases). Looked up from germline, CDR1 is SGHRS and CDR2 is YFSETQ. This CDR3 comprises 15 residues. Trimming took 0 bases from V and 4 from J, leaving 13 bases between them.

The CDR3 is CSAYRKTGELFF. The CDR3 nucleotides are TGCAGCGCTTACAGGAAAACCGGGGAGCTGTTTTTT. V usage is TRBV29-1 and J usage is TRBJ2-2; a weak D match, TRBD1 (5 bases). The CDR3 is 12 residues long. Looked up from germline, CDR1 is SQVTM and CDR2 is ANQGSEA. The V and J ends lost 7 bases and 5 bases respectively, with 11 bases between them.

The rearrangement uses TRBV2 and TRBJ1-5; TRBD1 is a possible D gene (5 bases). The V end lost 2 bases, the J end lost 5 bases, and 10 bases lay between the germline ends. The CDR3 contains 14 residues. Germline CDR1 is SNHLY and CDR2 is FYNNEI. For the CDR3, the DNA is TGTGCCAGCAGTGAACAGGGTGGGGATCAGCCCCAGCATTTT. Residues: CASSEQGGDQPQHF.

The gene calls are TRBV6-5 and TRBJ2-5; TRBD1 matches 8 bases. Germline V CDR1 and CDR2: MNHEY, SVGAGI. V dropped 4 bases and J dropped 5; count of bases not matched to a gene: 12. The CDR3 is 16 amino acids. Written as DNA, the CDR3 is TGTGCCAGCAGTTCCCTTGGACAGGGAACAAGGGAGACCCAGTACTTC. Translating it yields CASSSLGQGTRETQYF.

CDR3 sequence: CASSYANREGPQHF. Here the CDR3 DNA reads TGTGCCAGCAGTTACGCCAACAGGGAAGGGCCCCAGCATTTT. V gene TRBV6-5 combines with J gene TRBJ1-5; a possible D gene is TRBD1 (6 bases). V was pared by 2 bases and J by 9 bases, with 14 bases between. The germline gives CDR1 MNHEY, CDR2 SVGAGI. The CDR3 loop spans 14 amino acids.

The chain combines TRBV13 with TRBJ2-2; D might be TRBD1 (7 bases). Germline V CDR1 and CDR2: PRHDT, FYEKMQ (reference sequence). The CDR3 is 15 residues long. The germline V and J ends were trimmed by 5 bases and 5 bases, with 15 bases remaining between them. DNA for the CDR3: TGTGCCAGCAGCGGGAGGACAGGTCTAACCGGGGAGCTGTTTTTT. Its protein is CASSGRTGLTGELFF.

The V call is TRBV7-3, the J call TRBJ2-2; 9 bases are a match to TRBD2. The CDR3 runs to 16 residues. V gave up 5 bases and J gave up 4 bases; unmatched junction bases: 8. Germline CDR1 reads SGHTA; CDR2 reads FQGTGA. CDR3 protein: CASSVRGGRTTGELFF. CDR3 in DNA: TGTGCCAGCAGCGTGCGGGGGGGCCGAACCACCGGGGAGCTGTTTTTT.

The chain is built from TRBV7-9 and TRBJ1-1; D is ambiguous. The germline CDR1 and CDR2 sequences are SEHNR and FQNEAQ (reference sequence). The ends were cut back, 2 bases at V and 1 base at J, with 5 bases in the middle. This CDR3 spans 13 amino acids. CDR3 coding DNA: TGTGCCAGCAGCTTACACGGGAACACTGAAGCTTTCTTT. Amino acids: CASSLHGNTEAFF.